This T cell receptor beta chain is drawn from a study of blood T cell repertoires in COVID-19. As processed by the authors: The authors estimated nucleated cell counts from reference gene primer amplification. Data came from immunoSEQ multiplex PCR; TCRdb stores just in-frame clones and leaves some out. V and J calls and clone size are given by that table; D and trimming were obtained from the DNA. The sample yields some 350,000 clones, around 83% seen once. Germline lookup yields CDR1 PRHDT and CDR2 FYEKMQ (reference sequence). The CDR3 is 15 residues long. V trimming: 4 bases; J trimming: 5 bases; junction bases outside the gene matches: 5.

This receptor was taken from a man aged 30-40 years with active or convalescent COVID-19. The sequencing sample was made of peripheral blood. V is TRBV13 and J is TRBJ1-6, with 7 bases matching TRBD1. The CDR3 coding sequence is TGTGCCAGCAGCTCACGGGACAGTCATAATTCACCCCTCCACTTT. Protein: CASSSRDSHNSPLHF.